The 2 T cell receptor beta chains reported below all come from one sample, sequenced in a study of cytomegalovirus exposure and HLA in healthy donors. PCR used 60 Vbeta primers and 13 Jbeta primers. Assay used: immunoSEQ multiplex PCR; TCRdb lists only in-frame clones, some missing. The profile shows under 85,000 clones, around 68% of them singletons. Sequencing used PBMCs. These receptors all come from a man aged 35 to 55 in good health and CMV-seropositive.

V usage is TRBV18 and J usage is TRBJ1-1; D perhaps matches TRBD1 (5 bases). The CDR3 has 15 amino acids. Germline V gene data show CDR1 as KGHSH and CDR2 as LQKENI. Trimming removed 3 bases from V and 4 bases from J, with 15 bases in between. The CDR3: CASSPRLVGGTEAFF. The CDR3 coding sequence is TGTGCCAGCTCACCCAGACTCGTGGGGGGCACTGAAGCTTTCTTT. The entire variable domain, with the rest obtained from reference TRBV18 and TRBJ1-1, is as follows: NAGVMQNPRHLVRRRGQEARLRCSPMKGHSHVYWYRQLPEEGLKFMVYLQKENIIDESGMPKERFSAEFPKEGPSILRIQQVVRGDSAAYFCASSPRLVGGTEAFFGQGTRLTVV.

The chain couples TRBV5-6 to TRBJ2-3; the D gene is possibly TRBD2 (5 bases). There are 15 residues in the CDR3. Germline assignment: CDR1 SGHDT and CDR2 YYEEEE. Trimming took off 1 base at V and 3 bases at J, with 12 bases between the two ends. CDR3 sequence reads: CASSLLISGTDTQYF. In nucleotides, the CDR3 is TGTGCCAGCAGCTTGTTGATTTCGGGGACAGATACGCAGTATTTT.